The rows below give T cell receptor beta chains drawn from one sample of a study of blood T cell repertoires in COVID-19. Repertoires were generated with immunoSEQ multiplex PCR, while TCRdb's copy carries only in-frame clones and drops some. Seen here are some 360,000 clones, roughly 87% observed once, and the top ten hold 3% to 4%. The sample taken for sequencing was peripheral blood. These receptors were obtained from a woman aged 55 to 70 with COVID-19, enrolled during active disease. CDR3s include the opening cysteine and the closing phenylalanine or tryptophan. Fields, in order: V gene, clone size, J gene, D gene, CDR3 protein, CDR3 DNA. The D gene is left open where the match is weak. Clone size is shown for a subset of rows, as once, few, many or a class of expanded clone.

TRBV25-1	NA	TRBJ1-2	TRBD1	CASSEPGTGAPRYTF	TGTGCCAGCAGTGAACCTGGGACAGGGGCCCCGAGGTACACCTTC
TRBV18	NA	TRBJ1-6	TRBD1	CASSTTGNYNSPLHF	TGTGCCAGCTCAACGACAGGGAACTATAATTCACCCCTCCACTTT
TRBV6-5	NA	TRBJ1-1	NA	CASRGTYGDTEAFF	TGTGCCAGCAGGGGGACATACGGGGACACTGAAGCTTTCTTT
TRBV5-1	NA	TRBJ2-5	TRBD2	CASSSLKTSGGAETQYF	TGCGCCAGCAGCTCCCTCAAAACTAGCGGGGGGGCGGAGACCCAGTACTTC
TRBV3-1/TRBV3-2	once	TRBJ1-4	NA	CASSRAGGTNEKLFF	TGTGCCAGCAGCCGGGCAGGAGGGACTAATGAAAAACTGTTTTTT
TRBV10-2	NA	TRBJ1-2	NA	CASKPSGTLPGYGYTF	TGCGCCAGCAAACCTTCCGGCACCCTACCGGGCTATGGCTACACCTTC
TRBV24-1	NA	TRBJ2-1	NA	CATSTRGLSAYNEQFF	TGTGCCACCAGTACGCGGGGCCTCTCCGCCTACAATGAGCAGTTCTTC
TRBV30	NA	TRBJ1-2	NA	CAWRSSGGYGYTF	TGTGCCTGGAGATCGTCGGGGGGGTATGGCTACACCTTC
TRBV28	few	TRBJ2-3	NA	CASRVGGGTDTQYF	TGTGCCAGTAGGGTGGGCGGGGGCACAGATACGCAGTATTTT
TRBV5-4	NA	TRBJ2-4	NA	CASSPSVLAKNIQYF	TGTGCCAGCAGCCCCTCGGTTCTAGCCAAAAACATTCAGTACTTC
TRBV7-8	NA	TRBJ1-2	NA	CASSPVAGYGYTF	TGTGCCAGCAGCCCAGTGGCAGGTTATGGCTACACCTTC
TRBV10-2	NA	TRBJ1-5	NA	CASSGGGVGQPQHF	TGCGCCAGCAGTGGCGGAGGGGTTGGGCAGCCCCAGCATTTT
TRBV6-6	NA	TRBJ1-5	NA	CASSPPAITGQPQHF	TGTGCCAGCAGTCCTCCGGCCATAACGGGACAGCCCCAGCATTTT
TRBV7-2	NA	TRBJ1-5	NA	CASSLGSATNQPQHF	TGTGCCAGCAGCTTAGGTTCGGCGACTAATCAGCCCCAGCATTTT
TRBV27	few	TRBJ1-1	NA	CASSKSGFGTEAFF	TGTGCCAGCAGTAAGTCAGGGTTTGGCACTGAAGCTTTCTTT
TRBV2	NA	TRBJ1-1	NA	CASRAQGPEAFF	TGTGCCAGCAGAGCACAGGGCCCTGAAGCTTTCTTT
TRBV18	NA	TRBJ1-6	NA	CASSSWSSYNSPLHF	TGTGCCAGCTCAAGCTGGAGCTCCTATAATTCACCCCTCCACTTT
TRBV6-2/TRBV6-3	NA	TRBJ1-3	NA	CASSSDRTEKTQSSGNTIYF	TGTGCCAGCAGTTCAGACAGGACCGAGAAGACGCAAAGCTCTGGAAACACCATATATTTT
TRBV5-1	NA	TRBJ2-7	NA	CASSTGQGSNEQYF	TGCGCCAGCAGCACGGGGCAGGGGAGCAACGAGCAGTACTTC
TRBV19	NA	TRBJ1-5	TRBD1	CASSIWDRAGQPQHF	TGTGCCAGTAGTATATGGGACAGGGCTGGTCAGCCCCAGCATTTT
TRBV14	NA	TRBJ2-2	TRBD1	CASSPTGGVGGELFF	TGTGCCAGCAGCCCCACAGGGGGCGTTGGCGGGGAGCTGTTTTTT
TRBV28	NA	TRBJ1-3	TRBD1	CASSPSLGTGGNTIYF	TGTGCCAGCAGTCCATCCCTCGGGACAGGAGGAAACACCATATATTTT
TRBV3-1/TRBV3-2	NA	TRBJ1-1	NA	CASSQVGRTEAFF	TGTGCCAGCAGCCAAGTTGGGCGCACTGAAGCTTTCTTT
TRBV5-4	NA	TRBJ1-1	NA	CASSLALGGGQFGAFF	TGTGCCAGCAGCTTGGCCCTGGGGGGGGGCCAATTTGGAGCTTTCTTT
TRBV7-2	NA	TRBJ1-4	TRBD1	CASSLTGRTNEKLFF	TGTGCCAGCAGCTTGACAGGGCGGACTAATGAAAAACTGTTTTTT
TRBV6-6	NA	TRBJ2-2	TRBD1	CASSRDRRNTGELFF	TGTGCCAGCAGCCGGGACAGGAGGAACACCGGGGAGCTGTTTTTT
TRBV5-1	NA	TRBJ1-3	TRBD1	CANHDRGGGNTIYF	TGCGCCAACCATGACAGGGGCGGAGGAAACACCATATATTTT
TRBV12-5	once	TRBJ2-5	TRBD2	CASVSSGVQETQYF	TGTGCTAGTGTCAGTAGCGGGGTTCAAGAGACCCAGTACTTC
TRBV14	NA	TRBJ1-3	TRBD1	CASSRNLGQGTNTIYF	TGTGCCAGCAGCCGGAACCTAGGACAGGGGACGAACACCATATATTTT